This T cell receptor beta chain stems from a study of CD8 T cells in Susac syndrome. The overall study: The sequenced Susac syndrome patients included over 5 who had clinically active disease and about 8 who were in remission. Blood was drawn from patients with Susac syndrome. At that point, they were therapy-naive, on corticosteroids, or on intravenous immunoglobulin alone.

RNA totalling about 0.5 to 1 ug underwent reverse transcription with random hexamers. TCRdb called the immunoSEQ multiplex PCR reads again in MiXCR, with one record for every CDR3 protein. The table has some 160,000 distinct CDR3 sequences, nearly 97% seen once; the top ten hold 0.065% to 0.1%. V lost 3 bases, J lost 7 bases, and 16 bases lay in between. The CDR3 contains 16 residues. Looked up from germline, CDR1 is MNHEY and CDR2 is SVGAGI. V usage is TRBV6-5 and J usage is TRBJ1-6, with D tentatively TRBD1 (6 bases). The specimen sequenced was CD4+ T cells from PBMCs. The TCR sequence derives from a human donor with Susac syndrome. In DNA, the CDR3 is TGTGCCAGCAGTTATCTCCAGGGGCACCACAATTCACCCCTCCACTTT. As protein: CASSYLQGHHNSPLHF.